This T cell receptor (beta chain) was captured in a study of control samples from healthy donors and cancer patients. The CDR3 is 14 residues long. V shed 1 base, J shed 3 bases, and the junction held 2 bases outside the gene matches. Germline CDR1 and CDR2: SGDLS and YYNGEE. Clones were read by immunoSEQ multiplex PCR, and TCRdb kept only the in-frame ones, dropping some. The data contain 45,000 to 60,000 clones, 94% of them singletons. V usage is TRBV9 and J usage is TRBJ1-1; TRBD1 aligns across 8 bases. This TCR was recovered from a man younger than 45 in good health. The sample comprised blood. The DNA for the CDR3 is TGTGCCAGCAGCGTAACACAGGGGGACACTGAAGCTTTCTTT. Amino acid sequence: CASSVTQGDTEAFF.